This is a list of T cell receptor beta chains from one sample in a study of CD8+ T cells in alopecia areata. This table comes from immunoSEQ multiplex PCR, and its TCRdb copy is limited to in-frame clones, with some not included. Among some 170,000 clones listed, less than 80% were seen once. The material sequenced was CD8+ T cells sorted from blood, taken at week 0. The receptors derive from a human donor with alopecia areata. CDR3s include the opening cysteine and the closing phenylalanine or tryptophan. A D gene is named only where the DNA matches it firmly. Expanded clones get a size class; other rows say once, few or many, or leave the size out.

CDR3 | DNA | D | J | V | size
CASSQAPSNSPLHF | TGCGCCAGCAGCCAAGCTCCCTCCAATTCACCCCTCCACTTT | NA | TRBJ1-6 | TRBV4-1 | few
CASSDDRGGYTF | TGCGCCAGCAGCGACGACAGGGGAGGCTACACCTTC | TRBD1 | TRBJ1-2 | TRBV5-1 | NA
CSVGDRGKFYGYTF | TGCAGCGTTGGGGACAGGGGGAAGTTCTATGGCTACACCTTC | TRBD1 | TRBJ1-2 | TRBV29-1 | NA
CASSLNPRNTEAFF | TGTGCCAGCAGCTTGAACCCTCGAAACACTGAAGCTTTCTTT | NA | TRBJ1-1 | TRBV5-6 | few
CASSPGGPHGTQYF | TGTGCCAGCAGTCCCGGGGGCCCTCATGGGACCCAGTACTTC | NA | TRBJ2-5 | TRBV27 | NA
CASSQEPGGDTQYF | TGCGCCAGCAGCCAAGAACCCGGCGGGGATACGCAGTATTTT | NA | TRBJ2-3 | TRBV4-1 | few
CASSAWTSYGYTF | TGTGCCAGCAGCGCCTGGACATCCTATGGCTACACCTTC | NA | TRBJ1-2 | TRBV14 | NA
CAWSVQLRSSYNEQFF | TGTGCCTGGAGTGTACAATTGAGGAGCTCCTACAATGAGCAGTTCTTC | NA | TRBJ2-1 | TRBV30 | NA
CASSEWAEDLNTEAFF | TGTGCCAGCAGTGAATGGGCTGAGGATCTGAACACTGAAGCTTTCTTT | NA | TRBJ1-1 | TRBV25-1 | NA
CSVDGYQETQYF | TGCAGCGTTGATGGCTATCAAGAGACCCAGTACTTC | NA | TRBJ2-5 | TRBV29-1 | once
CASQPFAGGFNEQFF | TGTGCCAGCCAGCCCTTTGCGGGGGGATTCAATGAGCAGTTCTTC | TRBD2 | TRBJ2-1 | TRBV19 | NA
CASSSGSVETQYF | TGTGCCAGCAGCTCCGGTTCTGTGGAGACCCAGTACTTC | NA | TRBJ2-5 | TRBV5-4 | NA
CASSLWEGTTEAFF | TGCGCCAGCAGCTTGTGGGAGGGGACCACTGAAGCTTTCTTT | NA | TRBJ1-1 | TRBV5-1 | NA
CASSFGFTGELFF | TGTGCCAGCAGCTTCGGATTCACCGGGGAGCTGTTTTTT | NA | TRBJ2-2 | TRBV11-3 | NA
CAWSPGTATDTQYF | TGTGCCTGGAGTCCCGGGACAGCCACAGATACGCAGTATTTT | TRBD1 | TRBJ2-3 | TRBV30 | NA
CAWSVTGKVDTIYF | TGTGCCTGGAGTGTTACAGGGAAGGTGGACACCATATATTTT | NA | TRBJ1-3 | TRBV30 | NA
CAWSKTGGGNQPQHF | TGTGCCTGGAGTAAAACAGGTGGAGGGAATCAGCCCCAGCATTTT | NA | TRBJ1-5 | TRBV30 | NA
CASRPGTDEKLFF | TGTGCCAGCAGACCCGGGACCGATGAAAAACTGTTTTTT | NA | TRBJ1-4 | TRBV6-1 | NA
CASSSRERYSPLHF | TGTGCCAGCAGTTCCAGGGAGAGGTATTCACCCCTCCACTTT | NA | TRBJ1-6 | TRBV27 | NA
CASSPPWDGSGNTIYF | TGTGCCAGCTCACCACCGTGGGACGGCTCTGGAAACACCATATATTTT | NA | TRBJ1-3 | TRBV18 | NA
CASSLANSPLHF | TGTGCCAGCAGCTTAGCTAATTCACCCCTCCACTTT | NA | TRBJ1-6 | TRBV7-9 | few
CSVLGGGRNEQFF | TGCAGCGTTCTTGGCGGGGGAAGAAATGAGCAGTTCTTC | TRBD2 | TRBJ2-1 | TRBV29-1 | few
CASSSGEGADNYGYTF | TGTGCCAGCAGCTCCGGCGAGGGTGCAGATAACTATGGCTACACCTTC | NA | TRBJ1-2 | TRBV7-9 | NA
CASSLRPDEQYF | TGCGCCAGCAGCTTGCGACCGGACGAGCAGTACTTC | NA | TRBJ2-7 | TRBV5-1 | NA
CASSLRGVGAHTDTQYF | TGTGCCAGCAGCTTAAGGGGGGTTGGAGCACACACAGATACGCAGTATTTT | NA | TRBJ2-3 | TRBV7-9 | few
CASSLGYRNDNQPQHF | TGTGCCAGCAGCCTTGGGTACCGGAACGACAATCAGCCCCAGCATTTT | NA | TRBJ1-5 | TRBV13 | NA
CSVPLGPGGYTF | TGCAGCGTCCCGCTGGGGCCCGGAGGCTACACCTTC | NA | TRBJ1-2 | TRBV29-1 | NA
CASSTLAENSYEQYF | TGTGCCAGCAGCACTCTAGCGGAAAACTCCTACGAGCAGTACTTC | TRBD2 | TRBJ2-7 | TRBV7-9 | few
CASSLGGGAGETQYF | TGTGCCAGCAGCTTAGGAGGGGGAGCAGGGGAGACCCAGTACTTC | NA | TRBJ2-5 | TRBV11-3 | NA
CASSTGDQSQFF | TGTGCCAGCAGCACGGGGGACCAATCCCAGTTCTTC | NA | TRBJ2-1 | TRBV7-9 | NA
CASPRGPGQGADTQYF | TGCGCCAGCCCTCGGGGGCCCGGACAGGGGGCAGATACGCAGTATTTT | TRBD1 | TRBJ2-3 | TRBV23-1 | few
CASSLGGTDYGYTF | TGTGCCAGCAGCTTGGGCGGGACAGACTATGGCTACACCTTC | TRBD1 | TRBJ1-2 | TRBV5-4 | once
CASSLTTGGNLQPQHF | TGTGCCAGCAGTCTCACCACAGGGGGCAATCTTCAGCCCCAGCATTTT | TRBD1 | TRBJ1-5 | TRBV7-9 | NA
CSVHGTEGTDTQYF | TGCAGCGTACACGGGACGGAAGGAACAGATACGCAGTATTTT | NA | TRBJ2-3 | TRBV29-1 | few
CASSAGQGARHEQYF | TGTGCCAGCAGCGCGGGACAGGGGGCGCGTCACGAGCAGTACTTC | TRBD1 | TRBJ2-7 | TRBV9 | NA
CASTLGDTKSYEQYF | TGTGCCAGCACCCTCGGCGACACCAAATCCTACGAGCAGTACTTC | NA | TRBJ2-7 | TRBV11-3 | NA
CASSWGTGGAYNEQFF | TGTGCCAGCAGCTGGGGGACAGGGGGCGCCTACAATGAGCAGTTCTTC | TRBD1 | TRBJ2-1 | TRBV5-6 | NA